Listed here are 9 T cell receptor beta chains from one sample, sequenced in a study of vaccination effects on CD4 cells after COVID-19. The repertoire was sequenced with immunoSEQ multiplex PCR; TCRdb's copy has only in-frame clones and lacks some. This sample yields about 28,000 clones, of which less than 75% are seen a single time; roughly 10% belongs to the top ten. Their antigens are not known. Under the ViraFEST assay, PBMC were stimulated with viral peptide pools so that antigen-specific CD4+ T cells expanded. Sequencing was performed afterwards. The authors isolated CD4+ T cells after about 10 days of culture. Two doses of either BNT162b2 or mRNA-1273 were given to each participant. The specimen comprised CD4+ T cells from PBMCs cultured with HCoV-NL63 spike peptides, sampled after COVID-19 vaccination. The receptor set was obtained from a human donor who received a COVID-19 vaccine.

V usage is TRBV6-6 and J usage is TRBJ2-1; 10 bases map to TRBD2. There are 15 residues in the CDR3. Germline lookup yields CDR1 MNHNY and CDR2 SVGAGI (reference sequence). Trimming removed 2 bases from V and 7 bases from J; junction bases left unmatched: 5. The CDR3 DNA reads as TGTGCCAGCAGTTACGGGACAGCGGGGGGGAATGAGCAGTTCTTC. This translates into CASSYGTAGGNEQFF.

The CDR3 is CASRTGQGYGYTF. DNA of the CDR3: TGTGCCAGCAGGACCGGACAGGGCTATGGCTACACCTTC. The V and J genes are TRBV6-5 and TRBJ1-2, with TRBD1 matching over 8 bases. The CDR3 runs 13 residues. Germline lookup yields CDR1 MNHEY and CDR2 SVGAGI. The V gene end was trimmed by 6 bases and the J gene end by 4 bases; junction bases not matched to a gene: 4.

This clone turned up a few times. The rearrangement joins TRBV19 to TRBJ1-2; D not certain. Germline V gene sequence: CDR1 LNHDA, CDR2 SQIVND (reference sequence). The germline V and J ends were trimmed by 5 bases and 4 bases, with 17 bases remaining between them. The CDR3 totals 15 residues. The CDR3 coding sequence is TGTGCCAGTAGTCAGAGGCCACAGCTGGGCTATGGCTACACCTTC. Amino acid sequence: CASSQRPQLGYGYTF.

The rearrangement links TRBV19 to TRBJ2-1, with a weak D call TRBD2 (5 bases). Germline lookup yields CDR1 LNHDA and CDR2 SQIVND (reference sequence). The CDR3 runs 15 residues. Deletions cut 3 bases from V and 4 bases from J, with 13 bases between. CDR3 DNA: TGTGCCAGTAGTATCGGTGGGAGCGTATACAATGAGCAGTTCTTC. Amino acid sequence: CASSIGGSVYNEQFF. Together with reference TRBV19 and TRBJ2-1, the CDR3 gives the full variable domain: DGGITQSPKYLFRKEGQNVTLSCEQNLNHDAMYWYRQDPGQGLRLIYYSQIVNDFQKGDIAEGYSVSREKKESFPLTVTSAQKNPTAFYLCASSIGGSVYNEQFFGPGTRLTVL.

The J gene is TRBJ2-3, the V gene TRBV7-2; TRBD2 matches at 10 bases. With 5 bases clipped from V and 6 bases from J, the junction kept 14 bases outside the gene matches. CDR1 is SGHTA, CDR2 FQGNSA, per germline. The length of the CDR3 is 17 residues. The chain's CDR3 is CASSLTASGGFGDTQYF. The CDR3 coding sequence is TGTGCCAGCAGCCTCACCGCTAGCGGGGGCTTCGGGGATACGCAGTATTTT.

The chain joins TRBV29-1 to TRBJ1-2; tentative D call: TRBD1 (5 bases). Trimming took 0 bases from V and 4 from J, leaving 15 bases between them. The CDR3 is 15 residues long. Germline CDR1 is SQVTM and CDR2 is ANQGSEA. The CDR3 nucleotides are TGCAGCGTTGAAGATCTGGGCAGGGAGAGCTATGGCTACACCTTC. This gives the protein CSVEDLGRESYGYTF.

This clone has a handful of counts. The chain links TRBV11-3 to TRBJ2-2; D might be TRBD1 (5 bases). Germline V lookup: CDR1 SGHNT, CDR2 YENEEA. Trimming took off 5 bases at V and 10 bases at J, with 26 bases between the two ends. This CDR3 is built from 17 residues. The DNA of the CDR3 is TGTGCCAGCAGCACCCCCTATGGTGACACAGGCCCCGAGGAGCTGTTTTTT. It is translated as CASSTPYGDTGPEELFF. The whole variable domain, filled in from reference TRBV11-3 and TRBJ2-2, reads EAGVVQSPRYKIIEKKQPVAFWCNPISGHNTLYWYLQNLGQGPELLIRYENEEAVDDSQLPKDRFSAERLKGVDSTLKIQPAELGDSAVYLCASSTPYGDTGPEELFFGEGSRLTVL.

V usage is TRBV21-1 and J usage is TRBJ2-7; the table names TRBD2, a call not compared with the DNA. TRBV21-1 constitutes a pseudogene. The CDR3 is made up of 17 amino acids. This CDR3 reads CASSKGDAGTREYEQYF. The CDR3 DNA reads TGTGCCAGCAGCAAAGGGGATGCGGGCACCCGGGAGTACGAGCAGTACTTC.

This chain connects TRBV11-3 to TRBJ2-7, with no clear D. V lost 5 bases and J lost 2, with 13 bases in between. There are 14 residues in the CDR3. Germline V gene data show CDR1 as SGHNT and CDR2 as YENEEA. The CDR3 protein is CASSDDQKAYEQYF. The CDR3 nucleotides are TGTGCCAGCAGCGACGACCAAAAGGCCTACGAGCAGTACTTC.